One sample yielded the 24 T cell receptor beta chains listed below, sequenced in a study of blood T cell repertoires in COVID-19. The table came from immunoSEQ multiplex PCR; TCRdb's copy has only in-frame clones and leaves some out. The sample shows hundreds of thousands of clones, approximately 80% of them seen only once. Sequencing was done on a sample of PBMCs or T cells enriched from blood (not recorded which). These receptors all stem from a man aged 25-45 years with acute COVID-19.

The genes are TRBV2 and TRBJ1-1; tentative D call: TRBD1 (5 bases). V dropped 6 bases and J dropped 10 bases, with 15 bases sitting between them. CDR1 and CDR2 from the germline V gene are SNHLY and FYNNEI. The CDR3 is made up of 12 amino acids. The CDR3 DNA follows: TGTGCCAGCAGAGACCAGGGACTGACAGCTTTCTTT. This translates into CASRDQGLTAFF.

The chain combines TRBV6-5 with TRBJ2-7; tentatively, D is TRBD1 (5 bases). CDR1 is MNHEY, CDR2 SVGAGI, per germline. V gave up 1 base and J gave up 5 bases, with 9 bases separating them. This CDR3 is 13 amino acids long. The CDR3 DNA reads TGTGCCAGCAGTTACTTCCAGGGCCACGAGCAGTACTTC. Translated, it gives CASSYFQGHEQYF.

This clone was counted once. V gene TRBV10-3 combines with J gene TRBJ2-7; TRBD2 agrees at 8 bases. This CDR3 has 15 residues. CDR1 is ENHRY, CDR2 SYGVKD, per germline. Here the CDR3 DNA reads TGTGCCATCAGTGAACTACTAGCGGACTCAAACCCCGTGAAAGTC. Translation: CAISELLADSNPVKV.

This clone was recorded once. V and J are TRBV5-1 and TRBJ2-1; 9 nucleotides match TRBD2. The germline CDR1 and CDR2 sequences are SGHRS and YFSETQ. The V segment lost 5 bases and the J segment 7 bases; nucleotides outside the gene matches: 19. The CDR3 length is 18 residues. The CDR3, as DNA: TGCGCCAGCAGTTTTCTGGTTAGCGGGGGCCCCGGGTGGAATGAGCAGTTCTTC. Translated: CASSFLVSGGPGWNEQFF.

This clone was observed at least ten times. The rearrangement links TRBV5-1 to TRBJ1-1; D unresolved. Germline CDR1 reads SGHRS; CDR2 reads YFSETQ. The CDR3 runs 12 residues. Trimming left V 0 bases short and J 4 bases short, with 4 bases between. This chain's CDR3 is CASSLVSTEAFF. For the CDR3, the DNA is TGCGCCAGCAGCTTGGTCAGCACTGAAGCTTTCTTT. The full variable domain, with the rest looked up from reference TRBV5-1 and TRBJ1-1, is KAGVTQTPRYLIKTRGQQVTLSCSPISGHRSVSWYQQTPGQGLQFLFEYFSETQRNKGNFPGRFSGRQFSNSRSEMNVSTLELGDSALYLCASSLVSTEAFFGQGTRLTVV.

This clone was counted a single time. J is TRBJ1-5 and V is TRBV2, with 8 bases aligning to TRBD1. J was trimmed by 0 bases and V by 6 bases; bases with no gene match: 13. Germline V gives CDR1 SNHLY, CDR2 FYNNEI. The CDR3 extends over 18 amino acids. The CDR3 DNA sequence: TGTGCCAGCAGCGCGCCTCGGGACAGGCAAGATAGCAATCAGCCCCAGCATTTT. Its protein is CASSAPRDRQDSNQPQHF.

The chain uses TRBV19 and TRBJ1-1, with 10 bases lining up with TRBD1. There are 16 residues in the CDR3. With 5 bases clipped from V and 1 base from J, the junction kept 7 bases outside the gene matches. Germline V lookup: CDR1 LNHDA, CDR2 SQIVND (reference sequence). CDR3 DNA: TGTGCCAGTAGTGAGGGACAGGGGTGGGCGAACACTGAAGCTTTCTTT. Translating it yields CASSEGQGWANTEAFF. Variable domain in full (rest from reference TRBV19 and TRBJ1-1): DGGITQSPKYLFRKEGQNVTLSCEQNLNHDAMYWYRQDPGQGLRLIYYSQIVNDFQKGDIAEGYSVSREKKESFPLTVTSAQKNPTAFYLCASSEGQGWANTEAFFGQGTRLTVV.

V usage is TRBV12-5 and J usage is TRBJ1-6; the match to TRBD1 covers 9 bases. J gave up 10 bases and V 0 bases, and 4 bases lay outside the gene matches. CDR3 length: 15 residues. Germline CDR1 is LGHNT and CDR2 is FRNRAP. CDR3: CASGLVTGGNSPLHF. Here the CDR3 DNA reads TGTGCTAGTGGTTTGGTGACAGGGGGTAACTCACCCCTCCACTTT.

The rearrangement uses TRBV11-2 and TRBJ1-2, with 7 bases aligning to TRBD1. Germline lookup yields CDR1 SGHAT and CDR2 FQNNGV. The CDR3 extends over 14 amino acids. V was pared by 6 bases and J by 4 bases, with 8 bases of the junction left unmatched. CDR3 DNA: TGTGCCAGCAGGAGACTCGGACAGGTCTATGGCTACACCTTC. It is translated as CASRRLGQVYGYTF.

V gene TRBV7-9 combines with J gene TRBJ1-4; 7 positions agree with TRBD1. The V segment lost 3 bases and the J segment 0 bases; nucleotides outside the gene matches: 7. The CDR3 is made up of 17 amino acids. Germline assignment: CDR1 SEHNR and CDR2 FQNEAQ (reference sequence). The CDR3 DNA reads TGTGCCAGCAGCTTTGGACAGGCCCCCACAACTAATGAAAAACTGTTTTTT. Residues: CASSFGQAPTTNEKLFF.

The sample holds a few counts of this clone. This chain connects TRBV6-5 to TRBJ1-1, with TRBD1 matching over 9 bases. CDR1 and CDR2 (germline): MNHEY, SVGAGI. The length of the CDR3 is 13 residues. Unmatched junction bases numbered 10, after V lost 6 bases and J lost 11 bases. CDR3 protein: CASSLTRTGDAFF. As DNA, the CDR3 is TGTGCCAGCAGCCTTACCCGGACAGGGGACGCTTTCTTT.

The rearrangement links TRBV9 to TRBJ1-2; D call uncertain. The germline V and J ends were trimmed by 0 bases and 3 bases, with 6 bases remaining between them. Germline CDR1 and CDR2: SGDLS and YYNGEE. CDR3 length: 13 amino acids. CDR3 sequence: CASSVGQDYGYTF. CDR3 nucleotide sequence: TGTGCCAGCAGCGTAGGACAAGACTATGGCTACACCTTC. Using reference TRBV9 and TRBJ1-2 for the parts outside the CDR3, the full variable domain is DSGVTQTPKHLITATGQRVTLRCSPRSGDLSVYWYQQSLDQGLQFLIQYYNGEERAKGNILERFSAQQFPDLHSELNLSSLELGDSALYFCASSVGQDYGYTFGSGTRLTVV.

This clone occurred a few times. This sequence joins TRBV21-1 and TRBJ1-2; TRBD1 is the table's D call, not checked against the DNA. TRBV21-1 is shown as a pseudogene. The CDR3 length is 16 residues. The CDR3 DNA reads as TGTGCCAGCAGCACTTCTCTCCTCCGACAGATCGATGGCTACACCTTC. Encoded protein: CASSTSLLRQIDGYTF.

The V call is TRBV18, the J call TRBJ1-2; D perhaps matches TRBD1 (6 bases). Trimming cost V 3 bases and J 4 bases, with 12 bases left between them. CDR3 length equals 14 residues. Germline assignment: CDR1 KGHSH and CDR2 LQKENI. The CDR3 coding sequence is TGTGCCAGCTCACCTTCAGGGGCCCCCTATGGCTACACCTTC. Residues: CASSPSGAPYGYTF.

This clone was found a few times. The rearrangement links TRBV6-1 to TRBJ2-5, with 7 bases aligning to TRBD1. V gave up 2 bases and J gave up 1 base; unmatched junction bases: 4. Germline V gene data show CDR1 as MNHNS and CDR2 as SASEGT. There are 15 residues in the CDR3. The CDR3 bases are TGTGCCAGCAGTGAAAACGCAGGGGGCCAAGAGACCCAGTACTTC. Its protein product is CASSENAGGQETQYF.

This clone has more than one count but fewer than ten. V and J are TRBV7-9 and TRBJ1-6; 9 nucleotides line up with TRBD1. The CDR3 consists of 14 residues. V lost 5 bases and J lost 8; bases outside the gene matches: 4. CDR1 SEHNR and CDR2 FQNEAQ come from the germline V gene (reference sequence). The CDR3 region has the DNA TGTGCCAGCAGCCTCGACAGGGGGGATTCACCCCTCCACTTT. Its protein product is CASSLDRGDSPLHF.

The rearrangement links TRBV6-5 to TRBJ1-1, with D tentatively TRBD1 (6 bases). The CDR3 is 14 amino acids. Germline V CDR1 and CDR2: MNHEY, SVGAGI. V was clipped by 9 bases and J by 6 bases, with 20 bases between them. The CDR3 here is CASHGGALRSEAFF. CDR3 DNA: TGTGCCAGTCACGGGGGGGCGCTCAGGTCTGAAGCTTTCTTT.

The gene calls are TRBV5-4 and TRBJ2-5, with a possible D match to TRBD1 (6 bases). CDR1 is SGHNT and CDR2 is YYREEE in the germline V gene (reference sequence). V was cut by 2 bases and J by 0 bases, with 8 bases left in between. The CDR3 runs to 14 residues. The CDR3 DNA is TGTGCCAGCAGCTTCCGGGACAACCAAGAGACCCAGTACTTC. This codes for CASSFRDNQETQYF.

This chain joins TRBV3-1 (or the pseudogene TRBV3-2) and TRBJ1-2, with 9 bases that match TRBD1. With V trimmed by 7 bases and J by 7 bases, 7 bases remained unmatched. The CDR3 covers 13 residues. In germline, CDR1 is LGHDT, CDR2 YNNKEL (reference sequence). The DNA of the CDR3 is TGTGCCAGCAAGCCTCGGGACAGGGTTGGCTACACCTTC. Its protein is CASKPRDRVGYTF.

J is TRBJ1-6 and V is TRBV11-2; TRBD1 matches at 7 bases. Germline CDR1 SGHAT, CDR2 FQNNGV. Trimming took 5 bases from V and 4 from J; bases not matched to a gene: 8. The CDR3 is 16 amino acids. The CDR3 nucleotides read TGTGCCAGCAGCCCCCGACAGGGATCGTATAATTCACCCCTCCACTTT. Protein sequence: CASSPRQGSYNSPLHF.

This clone was seen only a few times. The chain joins TRBV7-3 to TRBJ1-5; D is possibly TRBD1 (6 bases). Germline V gene sequence: CDR1 SGHTA, CDR2 FQGTGA. CDR3 length equals 16 residues. V lost 5 bases to trimming and J lost 1 base, with 15 bases between them. The chain's CDR3 is CASSLRGHLSNQPQHF. CDR3 sequence (DNA): TGTGCCAGCAGCCTAAGGGGACATCTAAGCAATCAGCCCCAGCATTTT. Based on the CDR3 plus reference TRBV7-3 and TRBJ1-5, the full variable domain is GAGVSQTPSNKVTEKGKYVELRCDPISGHTALYWYRQSLGQGPEFLIYFQGTGAADDSGLPNDRFFAVRPEGSVSTLKIQRTERGDSAVYLCASSLRGHLSNQPQHFGDGTRLSIL.

This chain links TRBV5-1 with TRBJ2-2; TRBD2 might be the D (6 bases). In germline, CDR1 is SGHRS, CDR2 YFSETQ. V lost 0 bases, J lost 6 bases, and 18 bases lay in between. The CDR3 spans 17 residues. Here the CDR3 DNA reads TGCGCCAGCAGCTTGGCGGCGTCGGGGGTTGCCGCCGGGGAGCTGTTTTTT. Translated: CASSLAASGVAAGELFF. Full variable domain (missing parts from reference TRBV5-1 and TRBJ2-2): KAGVTQTPRYLIKTRGQQVTLSCSPISGHRSVSWYQQTPGQGLQFLFEYFSETQRNKGNFPGRFSGRQFSNSRSEMNVSTLELGDSALYLCASSLAASGVAAGELFFGEGSRLTVL.

The rearrangement links TRBV11-2 to TRBJ2-5, with 8 positions matching TRBD2. The V gene end was trimmed by 5 bases and the J gene end by 5 bases; junction bases not matched to a gene: 10. Germline-derived CDR1 and CDR2 are SGHAT and FQNNGV. The CDR3 spans 15 residues. CDR3 sequence (DNA): TGTGCCAGCAGCCCCTTCGGCGGGGGGCAGGAGACCCAGTACTTC. Its translation is CASSPFGGGQETQYF. Full variable domain (missing parts from reference TRBV11-2 and TRBJ2-5): EAGVAQSPRYKIIEKRQSVAFWCNPISGHATLYWYQQILGQGPKLLIQFQNNGVVDDSQLPKDRFSAERLKGVDSTLKIQPAKLEDSAVYLCASSPFGGGQETQYFGPGTRLLVL.

Only a few counts were recorded for this clone. The CDR3 spells CASSQEGTGGTYEQYF. CDR3 bases: TGCGCCAGCAGCCAAGAGGGAACGGGGGGAACCTACGAGCAGTACTTC. The chain uses TRBV4-1 and TRBJ2-7, with 7 positions matching TRBD2. Trimming at V came to 0 bases and at J to 2 bases, leaving 7 bases not matched to a gene. There are 16 residues in the CDR3. Germline V gives CDR1 MGHRA, CDR2 YSYEKL.